This T cell receptor beta chain was identified during a study of vaccination effects on CD4 cells after COVID-19. Sequencing followed a ViraFEST assay step that expanded antigen-specific CD4+ T cells with viral peptide pools. Cultured cells yielded isolated CD4+ T cells after nine to ten days. The study found no prior SARS-CoV-2 infection in the vaccine recipients, who tested negative for nucleocapsid antibodies. Study observations and caveats: Relatively few convalescent patients took part in the study, which had no early post-infection timepoints.

This CDR3 spans 15 amino acids. Per the germline V gene, CDR1 is SGHRS and CDR2 is YFSETQ. The trim removed 0 bases at V and 6 bases at J, leaving 5 bases unmatched. Data came from immunoSEQ multiplex PCR; TCRdb stores just in-frame clones and leaves some out. This sample has some 68,000 clones; roughly 72% occur once, and the top ten carry approximately 3.8%. With respect to this clone: Its antigen is unknown.

Sample: CD4+ T cells from PBMCs cultured with HCoV-OC43 spike peptides, taken before COVID-19 vaccination. The subset was: HCoV-OC43 spike overlapping peptide pool stimulation. The chain uses TRBV5-1 and TRBJ2-7; TRBD2 aligns across 11 bases. The TCR sequence derives from a human donor who received a COVID-19 vaccine. CDR3: CASSLGLAGSLEQYV. CDR3 in DNA: TGCGCCAGCAGCTTGGGACTAGCGGGGTCCCTCGAGCAGTACGTC.